A single sample gave rise to the 30 T cell receptor beta chains below, sequenced in a study of T cell responses to AZD1222 COVID-19 vaccine. Sequencing used immunoSEQ multiplex PCR; TCRdb keeps in-frame clones, though not all of them. The sample consists of about 130,000 clones, about 93% of them appearing once. The sequences come from peripheral blood, collected on day 0 of AZD1222 vaccination. Receptors were obtained from an adult in good health.

This clone was counted a single time. The chain employs TRBV11-3 and TRBJ2-2; possible D gene TRBD2, 6 bases. CDR1 and CDR2 from the germline V gene are SGHNT and YENEEA. V lost 9 bases, J lost 1 base, and 9 bases lay in between. The CDR3 length is 13 residues. The CDR3 DNA sequence: TGTGCCAGTATGCGGGGGAACACCGGGGAGCTGTTTTTT. Protein sequence: CASMRGNTGELFF.

The chain recombines TRBV10-3 with TRBJ2-7; 9 bases match TRBD1. The germline V gene has CDR1 ENHRY and CDR2 SYGVKD. CDR3 size: 14 residues. Trimming at V came to 4 bases and at J to 0 bases, leaving 1 base not matched to a gene. CDR3 DNA: TGTGCCATCAGTGCGGACAGGGGCTCCTACGAGCAGTACTTC. Residues: CAISADRGSYEQYF.

The chain joins TRBV5-1 to TRBJ2-2; perhaps D is TRBD1 or TRBD2 (5 bases each). Germline lookup yields CDR1 SGHRS and CDR2 YFSETQ. The CDR3 is made up of 15 amino acids. Between the trimmed V and J ends, which lost 0 bases and 7 bases, there was a span of 13 bases. The CDR3 DNA sequence: TGCGCCAGCAGCTTGGGGCAGGGAGTAGGCGGGGAGCTGTTTTTT. It is translated as CASSLGQGVGGELFF.

This chain joins TRBV27 and TRBJ2-7; D is unresolved. Germline V lookup: CDR1 MNHEY, CDR2 SMNVEV (reference sequence). CDR3 length: 12 amino acids. The V gene lost 1 base and the J gene lost 7 bases, with 8 bases spanning the gap. CDR3 sequence: CASSLLGREQYF. The CDR3 DNA sequence: TGTGCCAGCAGTTTATTGGGTAGGGAGCAGTACTTC.

This clone was recorded only once. The rearrangement uses TRBV18 and TRBJ1-6; D is uncertain. Germline values: CDR1 KGHSH, CDR2 LQKENI. The CDR3 has 14 residues. Between the trimmed V and J ends, which lost 6 bases and 6 bases, there was a span of 12 bases. The CDR3 DNA reads as TGTGCCAGCTCCGTGGAGGGAACTAATTCACCCCTCCACTTT. It codes for CASSVEGTNSPLHF.

This sequence joins TRBV7-8 and TRBJ1-2; D not certain. The CDR3 contains 14 residues. Between the trimmed V and J ends, which lost 2 bases and 2 bases, there was a span of 9 bases. Germline-derived CDR1 and CDR2 are SGHVS and FQNEAQ. The CDR3 sequence: CASSLRGSNYGYTF. CDR3 DNA: TGTGCCAGCAGCTTACGAGGGTCCAACTATGGCTACACCTTC. Drawing the rest from reference TRBV7-8 and TRBJ1-2, the complete variable domain is GAGVSQSPRYKVAKRGQDVALRCDPISGHVSLFWYQQALGQGPEFLTYFQNEAQLDKSGLPSDRFFAERPEGSVSTLKIQRTQQEDSAVYLCASSLRGSNYGYTFGSGTRLTVV.

CDR3 protein: CAAGSLGGYTF. The CDR3 DNA is TGTGCCGCAGGTTCTTTAGGAGGCTACACCTTC. The rearrangement joins TRBV6-5 to TRBJ1-2; D not resolved. V lost 11 bases and J 8 bases, leaving 15 bases between the germline ends. The CDR3 has 11 amino acids. Germline CDR1 is MNHEY and CDR2 is SVGAGI.

The chain employs TRBV7-9 and TRBJ1-2, with D perhaps TRBD1 (5 bases). V was pared by 5 bases and J by 4 bases, with 17 bases between. The CDR3 loop spans 15 amino acids. Germline CDR1 reads SEHNR; CDR2 reads FQNEAQ (reference sequence). The CDR3: CASSQRGTDLYGYTF. DNA of the CDR3: TGTGCCAGCAGCCAAAGAGGGACCGACCTCTATGGCTACACCTTC.

The chain links TRBV19 to TRBJ2-6, with D possibly being TRBD1 or TRBD2 (5 bases each). The CDR3 has 16 amino acids. The V gene lost 8 bases and the J gene lost 4 bases, with 18 bases spanning the gap. CDR1 is LNHDA and CDR2 is SQIVND in the germline V gene (reference sequence). The CDR3 sequence: CASSRDEKPGANVLTF. CDR3 nucleotide sequence: TGTGCCAGTTCCCGGGACGAAAAACCCGGGGCCAACGTCCTGACTTTC.

The chain joins TRBV19 to TRBJ1-6, with a tentative D call TRBD1 (5 bases). Germline CDR1 LNHDA, CDR2 SQIVND (reference sequence). The CDR3 loop spans 15 amino acids. Trimming cost V 7 bases and J 8 bases, with 18 bases left between them. CDR3 region: CASKRREQVHSPLHF. The CDR3 DNA follows: TGTGCCAGTAAGCGGCGGGAACAGGTGCATTCACCCCTCCACTTT.

This chain connects TRBV20-1 to TRBJ1-2; no clear D gene. The germline CDR1 and CDR2 sequences are DFQATT and SNEGSKA (reference sequence). Trimming took off 3 bases at V and 5 bases at J, with 4 bases between the two ends. The CDR3 totals 10 residues. The CDR3 protein is CSASRYGYTF. The CDR3 nucleotides read TGCAGTGCTAGCAGATATGGCTACACCTTC.

The chain links TRBV10-3 to TRBJ1-6; 7 bases align to TRBD1. Germline lookup yields CDR1 ENHRY and CDR2 SYGVKD. The CDR3 has 15 residues. Trimming at V came to 6 bases and at J to 10 bases, leaving 12 bases not matched to a gene. The CDR3 sequence: CAIRATDRVESPLHF. CDR3 in DNA: TGTGCCATCAGGGCCACCGACAGGGTGGAATCACCCCTCCACTTT.

The chain has TRBV7-2 and TRBJ1-3; D perhaps matches TRBD1 (6 bases). CDR1 and CDR2 from the germline V gene are SGHTA and FQGNSA. With 2 bases removed from V and 0 bases from J, the gap between germline ends came to 8 bases. The CDR3 loop spans 15 amino acids. The CDR3 loop is CASSLSGHSGNTIYF. The DNA for the CDR3 is TGTGCCAGCAGCTTATCGGGACACTCTGGAAACACCATATATTTT. Full variable domain (missing parts from reference TRBV7-2 and TRBJ1-3): GAGVSQSPSNKVTEKGKDVELRCDPISGHTALYWYRQSLGQGLEFLIYFQGNSAPDKSGLPSDRFSAERTGGSVSTLTIQRTQQEDSAVYLCASSLSGHSGNTIYFGEGSWLTVV.

This clone was observed once. The V call is TRBV30, the J call TRBJ2-3; no reliable D call. This CDR3 contains 12 residues. Germline V gene data show CDR1 as GTSNPN and CDR2 as SVGIG (reference sequence). V was shortened by 4 bases and J by 5 bases, with 10 bases between the two germline ends. DNA for the CDR3: TGTGCCTGGACGCCCCACCGAGATACGCAGTATTTT. This encodes CAWTPHRDTQYF.

The rearrangement links TRBV7-9 to TRBJ1-5, with 7 bases that match TRBD1. The germline gives CDR1 SEHNR, CDR2 FQNEAQ (reference sequence). CDR3 length: 14 amino acids. The trim removed 6 bases at V and 3 bases at J, leaving 5 bases unmatched. The CDR3 here is CASSGGQVNQPQHF. The CDR3 DNA is TGTGCCAGCAGTGGCGGACAGGTCAATCAGCCCCAGCATTTT.

The CDR3 nucleotides read TGTGCCAGCAGTCTGGGCCCTGGACAGATCTACAATGAGCAGTTCTTC. Protein product: CASSLGPGQIYNEQFF. The genes are TRBV2 and TRBJ2-1, with a tentative D call TRBD1 (6 bases). This CDR3 spans 16 amino acids. Trimming pared 5 bases from V and 3 bases from J, leaving 17 bases between. Germline V gene sequence: CDR1 SNHLY, CDR2 FYNNEI.

The chain couples TRBV7-3 to TRBJ2-3; D may be TRBD1 (6 bases). V lost 0 bases to trimming and J lost 1 base, with 8 bases between them. Germline V CDR1 and CDR2: SGHTA, FQGTGA. This CDR3 spans 15 amino acids. As DNA, the CDR3 is TGTGCCAGCAGCTTAACGGGGGCCGGCACAGATACGCAGTATTTT. It codes for CASSLTGAGTDTQYF.

The rearrangement uses TRBV3-1 (or the pseudogene TRBV3-2) and TRBJ1-1; no firm D call. The V end was cut by 0 bases, the J end by 7 bases, with 15 bases between. The germline V gene encodes CDR1 LGHDT and CDR2 YNNKEL (reference sequence). This CDR3 contains 15 residues. DNA of the CDR3: TGTGCCAGCAGCCAAGATGGTGGGGTCGCAGGTGAAGCTTTCTTT. Translated, it gives CASSQDGGVAGEAFF.

This chain links TRBV5-5 with TRBJ1-5, with D maybe TRBD1 (6 bases). The germline V gene has CDR1 SGHKS and CDR2 YYEKEE (reference sequence). Trimming cost V 2 bases and J 5 bases, with 14 bases left between them. CDR3 size: 15 residues. The DNA of the CDR3 is TGTGCCAGCAGCTTCAGAGGGGGAGGCTATCAGCCCCAGCATTTT. It translates to CASSFRGGGYQPQHF. Together with reference TRBV5-5 and TRBJ1-5, the CDR3 gives the full variable domain: DAGVTQSPTHLIKTRGQQVTLRCSPISGHKSVSWYQQVLGQGPQFIFQYYEKEERGRGNFPDRFSARQFPNYSSELNVNALLLGDSALYLCASSFRGGGYQPQHFGDGTRLSIL.

This chain uses TRBV6-2 or TRBV6-3 with TRBJ1-5, with D uncertain. The CDR3 is 16 amino acids. The germline V gene has CDR1 MNHEY and CDR2 SVGEGT. V lost 2 bases, J lost 1 base, and 12 bases lay in between. The CDR3 bases are TGTGCCAGCAGTTACCCCCAGGTAGGCAGCAATCAGCCCCAGCATTTT. Translated: CASSYPQVGSNQPQHF.

The CDR3: CASSLTQSTDTQYF. In nucleotides, the CDR3 is TGTGCCAGCAGTTTAACACAAAGCACAGATACGCAGTATTTT. The V gene is TRBV27, the J gene TRBJ2-3; D gene ambiguous. Trimming took 2 bases from V and 0 from J, leaving 6 bases between them. CDR3 length: 14 amino acids. Germline CDR1 MNHEY, CDR2 SMNVEV (reference sequence).

V and J are TRBV20-1 and TRBJ2-7; D is perhaps TRBD1 or TRBD2 (6 bases each). V lost 3 bases and J lost 3, with 21 bases in between. Germline-derived CDR1 and CDR2 are DFQATT and SNEGSKA (reference sequence). The CDR3 consists of 16 residues. DNA for the CDR3: TGCAGTGCTAGTCCCCCTCAGGGGAGGTGGGTCTACGAGCAGTACTTC. Translating it yields CSASPPQGRWVYEQYF.

This chain links TRBV4-2 with TRBJ2-7; maybe TRBD1 (5 bases). Germline assignment: CDR1 LGHNA and CDR2 YNFKEQ. The germline V and J ends were trimmed by 0 bases and 7 bases, with 13 bases remaining between them. The CDR3 extends over 14 amino acids. This CDR3 is CASSQDGRVGEQYF. CDR3 DNA: TGTGCCAGCAGCCAAGATGGCAGGGTGGGGGAGCAGTACTTC.

The J gene is TRBJ1-2, the V gene TRBV27, with D uncertain. CDR1 and CDR2 from the germline V gene are MNHEY and SMNVEV (reference sequence). The V end was cut by 5 bases, the J end by 2 bases, with 9 bases between. The CDR3 totals 13 residues. The CDR3 spells CASSQVGNYGYTF. The CDR3 DNA is TGTGCCAGCAGTCAAGTTGGGAACTATGGCTACACCTTC.

In this sample, this clone turned up once. The V call is TRBV29-1, the J call TRBJ2-3; no firm D call. V lost 3 bases and J lost 0, with 10 bases in between. Germline-derived CDR1 and CDR2 are SQVTM and ANQGSEA. This CDR3 is built from 14 residues. CDR3: CSVDSFSSTDTQYF. The CDR3 coding sequence is TGCAGCGTTGACTCGTTCTCTAGCACAGATACGCAGTATTTT.

The chain joins TRBV6-4 to TRBJ1-2; TRBD1 matches at 9 bases. Germline values: CDR1 MRHNA, CDR2 SNTAGT. The CDR3 runs 15 residues. The ends lost 0 bases at V and 4 bases at J; junction bases unmatched: 3. The CDR3 region has the DNA TGTGCCAGCAGTGACTCAGGGACAGGGATCTATGGCTACACCTTC. Its translation: CASSDSGTGIYGYTF.

The chain recombines TRBV15 with TRBJ1-2; weak D call: TRBD1 (5 bases). CDR1 LNHNV and CDR2 YYDKDF come from the germline V gene (reference sequence). This CDR3 is 13 amino acids long. V was cut by 5 bases and J by 8 bases, with 15 bases left in between. CDR3 in DNA: TGTGCCACCAGCTCCTCAGGGATTCGGGGCTACACCTTC. It encodes CATSSSGIRGYTF.

This chain connects TRBV10-2 to TRBJ1-5; 9 bases agree with TRBD1. Germline V gives CDR1 WSHSY, CDR2 SAAADI. The CDR3 is 15 amino acids. V was pared by 6 bases and J by 8 bases, with 11 bases of the junction left unmatched. The CDR3 sequence: CASRSGQGYSEPQHF. CDR3 DNA: TGCGCCAGCAGGTCCGGACAGGGGTACTCCGAGCCCCAGCATTTT.

The chain uses TRBV25-1 and TRBJ1-1, with TRBD1 matching 12 bases. The germline V gene encodes CDR1 MGHDK and CDR2 SYGVNS. The CDR3 sequence is 15 residues long. The junction had 5 bases not matched to a gene; V was cut back by 8 bases and J by 1 base. The CDR3 DNA follows: TGTGCCAGCGGGACAGGGGGCAAGAGGAACACTGAAGCTTTCTTT. It is translated as CASGTGGKRNTEAFF. Together with reference TRBV25-1 and TRBJ1-1, the CDR3 gives the full variable domain: EADIYQTPRYLVIGTGKKITLECSQTMGHDKMYWYQQDPGMELHLIHYSYGVNSTEKGDLSSESTVSRIRTEHFPLTLESARPSHTSQYLCASGTGGKRNTEAFFGQGTRLTVV.

The V call is TRBV5-4, the J call TRBJ2-5; D is unclear. The CDR3 runs to 14 residues. Trimming stripped 0 bases from V and 2 bases from J, with 8 bases between. Germline assignment: CDR1 SGHNT and CDR2 YYREEE (reference sequence). The CDR3 DNA sequence: TGTGCCAGCAGCTTGGTTGGCCTGCAAGAGACCCAGTACTTC. Encoded protein: CASSLVGLQETQYF.